This TCR beta chain appears in the sequencing data of a study of T cell responses to AZD1222 COVID-19 vaccine. From germline, CDR1 is DFQATT and CDR2 SNEGSKA (reference sequence). There are 13 residues in the CDR3. V dropped 3 bases and J dropped 5; count of bases not matched to a gene: 5. Produced via immunoSEQ multiplex PCR; TCRdb's table is partial and in-frame only. The data hold 70,000 to 75,000 clones, with around 80% observed a single time. This clonotype was obtained from an adult who received the AZD1222 COVID-19 vaccine. The chain carries TRBV20-1 and TRBJ2-5, with 8 bases matching TRBD2. This specimen was peripheral blood, taken 28 days after the second AZD1222 dose. The CDR3 loop is CSASVAGGETQYF. The CDR3 region has the DNA TGCAGTGCTAGTGTGGCGGGAGGTGAGACCCAGTACTTC.